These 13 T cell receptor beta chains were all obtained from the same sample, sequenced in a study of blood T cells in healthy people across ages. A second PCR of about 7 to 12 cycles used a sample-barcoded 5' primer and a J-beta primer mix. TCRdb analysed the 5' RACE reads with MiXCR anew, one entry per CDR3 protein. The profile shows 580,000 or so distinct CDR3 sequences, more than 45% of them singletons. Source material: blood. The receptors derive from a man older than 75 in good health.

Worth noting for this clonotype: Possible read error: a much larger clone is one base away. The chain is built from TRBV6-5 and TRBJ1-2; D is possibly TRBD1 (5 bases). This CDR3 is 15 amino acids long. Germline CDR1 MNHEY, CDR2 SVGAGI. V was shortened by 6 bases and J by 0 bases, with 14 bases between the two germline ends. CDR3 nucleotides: TGTGCCAGCAGCTCCCCCGGGACCACTAACTATGGCTACACCTTC. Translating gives CASSSPGTTNYGYTF.

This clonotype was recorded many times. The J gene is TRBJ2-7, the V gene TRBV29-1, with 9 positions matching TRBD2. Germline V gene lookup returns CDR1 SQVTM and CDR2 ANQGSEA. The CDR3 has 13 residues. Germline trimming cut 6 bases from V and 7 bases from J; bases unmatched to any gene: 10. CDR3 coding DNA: TGCAGCGTGCATATAGCGGGAGCGGGTGAGCAGTACTTC. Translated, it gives CSVHIAGAGEQYF.

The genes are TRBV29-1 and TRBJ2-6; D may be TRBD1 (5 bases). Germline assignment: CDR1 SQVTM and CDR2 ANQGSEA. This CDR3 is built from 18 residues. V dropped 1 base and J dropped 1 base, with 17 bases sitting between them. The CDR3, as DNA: TGCAGCGTTGAAGCTTCGGACACTTACTCTTCTGGGGCCAACGTCCTGACTTTC. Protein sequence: CSVEASDTYSSGANVLTF.

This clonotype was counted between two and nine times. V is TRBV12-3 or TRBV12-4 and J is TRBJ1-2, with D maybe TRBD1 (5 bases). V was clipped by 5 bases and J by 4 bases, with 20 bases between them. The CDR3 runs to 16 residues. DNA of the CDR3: TGTGCCAGCAGTCTAGGCCCCGGGGGGGAGTTCTATGGCTACACCTTC. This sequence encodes CASSLGPGGEFYGYTF.

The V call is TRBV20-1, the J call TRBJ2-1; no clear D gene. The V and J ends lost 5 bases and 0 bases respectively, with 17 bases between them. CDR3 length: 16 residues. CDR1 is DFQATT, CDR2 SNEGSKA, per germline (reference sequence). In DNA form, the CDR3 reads TGCAGTGCTCCAATAGGCGGTTGGAGCTCCTACAATGAGCAGTTCTTC. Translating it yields CSAPIGGWSSYNEQFF.

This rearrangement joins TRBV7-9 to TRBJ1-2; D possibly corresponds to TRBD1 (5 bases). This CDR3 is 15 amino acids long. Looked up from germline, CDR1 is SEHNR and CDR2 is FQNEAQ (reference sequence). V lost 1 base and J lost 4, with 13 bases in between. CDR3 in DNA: TGTGCCAGCAGCTTAGGCCGGGGCGGGACCTATGGCTACACCTTC. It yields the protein CASSLGRGGTYGYTF.

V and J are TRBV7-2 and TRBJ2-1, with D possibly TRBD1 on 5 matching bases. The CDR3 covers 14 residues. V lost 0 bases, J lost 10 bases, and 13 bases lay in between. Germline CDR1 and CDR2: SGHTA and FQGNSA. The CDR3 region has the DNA TGTGCCAGCAGCTTAGCTGTCCTAGGGGAAGAGCAGTTCTTC. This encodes CASSLAVLGEEQFF.

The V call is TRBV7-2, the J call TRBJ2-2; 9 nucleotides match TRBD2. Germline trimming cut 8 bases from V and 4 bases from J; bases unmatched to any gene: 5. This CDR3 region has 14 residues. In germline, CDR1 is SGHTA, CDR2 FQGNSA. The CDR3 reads CASGAGLATGELFF. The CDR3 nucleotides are TGTGCCAGCGGCGCGGGACTAGCCACCGGGGAGCTGTTTTTT.

The CDR3, as DNA: TGTGCCAGCAGCTTTGTGTTATCTAATGAAAAACTGTTTTTT. It is translated as CASSFVLSNEKLFF. V and J are TRBV7-2 and TRBJ1-4, with D hard to call. Germline CDR1 is SGHTA and CDR2 is FQGNSA. This CDR3 is built from 14 residues. The germline V and J ends were trimmed by 3 bases and 3 bases, with 8 bases remaining between them.

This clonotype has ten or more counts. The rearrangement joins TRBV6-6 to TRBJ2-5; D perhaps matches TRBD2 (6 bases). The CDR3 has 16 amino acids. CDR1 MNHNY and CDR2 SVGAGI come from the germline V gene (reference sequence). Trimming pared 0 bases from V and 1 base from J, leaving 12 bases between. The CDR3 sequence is CASSYSGGALQETQYF. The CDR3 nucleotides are TGTGCCAGCAGTTACTCGGGCGGGGCACTCCAAGAGACCCAGTACTTC.

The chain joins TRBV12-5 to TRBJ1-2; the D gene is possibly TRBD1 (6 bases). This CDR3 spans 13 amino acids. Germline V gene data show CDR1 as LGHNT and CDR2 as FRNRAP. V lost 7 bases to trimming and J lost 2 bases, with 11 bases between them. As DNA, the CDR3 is TGTGCTAGTGCTAAGGACAGAAACTATGGCTACACCTTC. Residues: CASAKDRNYGYTF.

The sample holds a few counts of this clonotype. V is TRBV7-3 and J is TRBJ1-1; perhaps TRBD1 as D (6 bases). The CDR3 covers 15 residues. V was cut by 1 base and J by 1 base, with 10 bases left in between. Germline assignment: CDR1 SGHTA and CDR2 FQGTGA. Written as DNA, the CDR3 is TGTGCCAGCAGCTTAATGGCAGGGGAGAACACTGAAGCTTTCTTT. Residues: CASSLMAGENTEAFF.

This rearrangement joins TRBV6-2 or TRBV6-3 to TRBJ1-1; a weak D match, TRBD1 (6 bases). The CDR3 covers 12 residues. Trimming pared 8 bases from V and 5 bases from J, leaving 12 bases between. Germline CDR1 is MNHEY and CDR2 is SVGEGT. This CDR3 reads CASQMGATEAFF. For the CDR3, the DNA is TGTGCCAGCCAAATGGGGGCTACTGAAGCTTTCTTT.